This T cell receptor beta chain comes out of a study of CD8 T cells in ankylosing spondylitis. Findings and caveats of the study: There was reportedly significant enrichment of clones that were disease-linked in matched ankylosing spondylitis synovial fluid.

Scientists made TCR beta libraries using quantitative 5'-RACE with molecular barcodes. TCRdb re-derived calls from the 5' RACE reads in MiXCR, one entry per CDR3 protein. The data hold 250,000 to 400,000 distinct CDR3 sequences, with 11% observed a single time. In its sample, this clonotype was seen many times. Its antigen is unidentified. There are 15 residues in the CDR3. The ends lost 6 bases at V and 5 bases at J; junction bases unmatched: 12. Per the germline V gene, CDR1 is ENHRY and CDR2 is SYGVKD. The sample was blood, either unsorted or a sorted T cell fraction (not recorded which). The chain carries TRBV10-3 and TRBJ2-5; 7 nucleotides align to TRBD1. The sequence derives from a female donor with ankylosing spondylitis or in good health (not recorded which). The CDR3 DNA reads TGTGCCATCAGCGACCGACAGGGAAAAGGGGAGACCCAGTACTTC. Its translation is CAISDRQGKGETQYF.